This T cell receptor (beta chain) was captured in a study of PD-1 blockade in classical Hodgkin lymphoma. The table came from immunoSEQ multiplex PCR; TCRdb's copy has only in-frame clones and leaves some out. The repertoire consists of 50,000 or so clones, with 80% to 95% occurring once and the leading ten covering roughly 10%. The germline V gene has CDR1 PRHDT and CDR2 FYEKMQ (reference sequence). V was shortened by 3 bases and J by 4 bases, with 4 bases between the two germline ends. This CDR3 contains 12 residues. There was relapse after autologous stem cell transplantation in every patient, and there was variation in brentuximab vedotin exposure.

V is TRBV13 and J is TRBJ2-1; no definite D call. The sequence was collected from a human donor with classical Hodgkin lymphoma. The input for sequencing was peripheral blood mononuclear cells (PBMCs), taken before the second cycle of nivolumab. The CDR3 coding sequence is TGTGCCAGCAGCTTCCGTTACAATGAGCAGTTCTTC. Translating it yields CASSFRYNEQFF.